These 24 T cell receptor beta chains came from one sample sequenced in a study of cytomegalovirus exposure and HLA in healthy donors. PCR used 60 Vbeta primers and 13 Jbeta primers. Assay: immunoSEQ multiplex PCR; the TCRdb copy retains only in-frame clones and omits some. The sample has around 140,000 clones, about four fifths seen once. Sequencing input: PBMCs. These receptors were collected from a woman in her thirties or forties in good health and CMV-seropositive.

This clone has only one observation. The gene calls are TRBV10-3 and TRBJ1-3, with D perhaps TRBD1 (6 bases). With 3 bases removed from V and 0 bases from J, the gap between germline ends came to 9 bases. CDR3 size: 15 residues. Looked up from germline, CDR1 is ENHRY and CDR2 is SYGVKD. The CDR3 sequence is CAISEQGGSGNTIYF. The CDR3 DNA sequence: TGTGCCATCAGTGAACAGGGTGGCTCTGGAAACACCATATATTTT.

The CDR3 sequence is CASSPILGGADTQYF. In nucleotides, the CDR3 is TGTGCCAGCAGTCCCATCCTAGGGGGGGCAGATACGCAGTATTTT. The J gene is TRBJ2-3, the V gene TRBV27, with D possibly being TRBD2 (7 bases). This CDR3 is built from 15 residues. V was shortened by 5 bases and J by 4 bases, with 16 bases between the two germline ends. CDR1 MNHEY and CDR2 SMNVEV come from the germline V gene (reference sequence).

This chain links TRBV29-1 with TRBJ2-1; D is unresolved. The germline V and J ends were trimmed by 2 bases and 10 bases, with 12 bases remaining between them. The germline CDR1 and CDR2 sequences are SQVTM and ANQGSEA. The CDR3 extends over 12 amino acids. The CDR3 region is CSVERWSAEQFF. The CDR3 DNA reads as TGCAGCGTTGAACGTTGGAGCGCCGAGCAGTTCTTC.

This clone was observed a few times. This chain connects TRBV11-2 to TRBJ2-7, with TRBD2 identical over 12 bases. The CDR3 sequence is 15 residues long. The ends lost 6 bases at V and 2 bases at J; junction bases unmatched: 5. The germline CDR1 and CDR2 sequences are SGHAT and FQNNGV. CDR3 sequence (DNA): TGTGCCAGCAGTTTACTAGCGGGAGGCCCCTACGAGCAGTACTTC. Protein product: CASSLLAGGPYEQYF.

The chain uses TRBV5-5 and TRBJ2-7; D is perhaps TRBD1 (6 bases). Germline V gives CDR1 SGHKS, CDR2 YYEKEE (reference sequence). CDR3 size: 14 residues. V lost 3 bases and J 6 bases, leaving 16 bases between the germline ends. CDR3 loop: CASSYLGGYSEQYF. DNA for the CDR3: TGTGCCAGCAGCTACTTAGGGGGATATTCCGAGCAGTACTTC.

The chain has TRBV2 and TRBJ1-1, with D hard to call. Germline CDR1 and CDR2: SNHLY and FYNNEI. V lost 8 bases and J 2 bases, leaving 3 bases between the germline ends. This CDR3 spans 10 amino acids. The CDR3 here is CASLNTEAFF. The CDR3 nucleotides read TGTGCCAGCCTAAACACTGAAGCTTTCTTT.

The chain links TRBV18 to TRBJ1-1, with a possible D match to TRBD1 (5 bases). V was pared by 3 bases and J by 4 bases, with 15 bases between. Germline assignment: CDR1 KGHSH and CDR2 LQKENI. The CDR3 has 15 amino acids. The CDR3 loop reads CASSPDGGGSTEAFF. Written as DNA, the CDR3 is TGTGCCAGCTCACCGGACGGGGGGGGAAGCACTGAAGCTTTCTTT.

V usage is TRBV5-1 and J usage is TRBJ2-2; 10 nucleotides match TRBD1. CDR3 length: 16 residues. Unmatched junction bases numbered 11, after V lost 4 bases and J lost 8 bases. Germline CDR1 reads SGHRS; CDR2 reads YFSETQ. Here the CDR3 reads CASSEGQGVRVGELFF. CDR3 coding DNA: TGCGCCAGCAGCGAAGGACAGGGGGTCCGGGTTGGGGAGCTGTTTTTT. The full variable domain, rest sourced from reference TRBV5-1 and TRBJ2-2, is KAGVTQTPRYLIKTRGQQVTLSCSPISGHRSVSWYQQTPGQGLQFLFEYFSETQRNKGNFPGRFSGRQFSNSRSEMNVSTLELGDSALYLCASSEGQGVRVGELFFGEGSRLTVL.

This clone was detected a few times. J is TRBJ2-1 and V is TRBV10-1, with TRBD2 matching 15 bases. The CDR3 is made up of 14 amino acids. The V and J ends lost 10 bases and 7 bases, in that order; junction bases with no gene match: 5. Germline lookup yields CDR1 WNHNN and CDR2 SYGVQD (reference sequence). This CDR3 reads CATRGTSGRNEQFF. DNA of the CDR3: TGCGCCACCCGCGGGACTAGCGGGAGGAATGAGCAGTTCTTC.

This sequence joins TRBV6-5 and TRBJ1-2; D unclear. The V gene lost 1 base and the J gene lost 8 bases, with 11 bases spanning the gap. This CDR3 has 13 amino acids. Germline values: CDR1 MNHEY, CDR2 SVGAGI. CDR3 DNA: TGTGCCAGCAGTTACTGGTCCAACGGGGGCTACACCTTC. It codes for CASSYWSNGGYTF.

This clone was observed a handful of times. The chain has TRBV5-1 and TRBJ1-2; D might be TRBD1 (6 bases). V lost 3 bases and J 2 bases, leaving 14 bases between the germline ends. Germline V gene data show CDR1 as SGHRS and CDR2 as YFSETQ. This CDR3 spans 15 amino acids. The CDR3 loop reads CASSWGPGGNYGYTF. The DNA of the CDR3 is TGCGCCAGCAGCTGGGGGCCGGGGGGGAACTATGGCTACACCTTC.

V and J are TRBV6-5 and TRBJ1-2; 7 positions match TRBD1. This CDR3 region has 12 residues. Germline lookup yields CDR1 MNHEY and CDR2 SVGAGI. The J segment lost 4 bases and the V segment lost 4 bases, leaving 0 bases of the junction unmatched. CDR3 sequence: CASSSGGYGYTF. For the CDR3, the DNA is TGTGCCAGCAGTTCAGGGGGCTATGGCTACACCTTC.

This sequence joins TRBV2 and TRBJ1-3; weak D call: TRBD1 (5 bases). The CDR3 totals 15 residues. Germline CDR1 and CDR2: SNHLY and FYNNEI. V was shortened by 4 bases and J by 1 base, with 11 bases between the two germline ends. The CDR3 DNA follows: TGTGCCAGCAGTGCAACAGCAGGGTCTGGAAACACCATATATTTT. Translation: CASSATAGSGNTIYF.

The rearrangement links TRBV14 to TRBJ1-4; D is ambiguous. Per the germline V gene, CDR1 is SGHDN and CDR2 is FVKESK. The CDR3 covers 13 residues. V was shortened by 4 bases and J by 5 bases, with 8 bases between the two germline ends. Here the CDR3 reads CASSRALNEKLFF. CDR3 DNA sequence: TGTGCCAGCAGCCGGGCCCTAAATGAAAAACTGTTTTTT.

This clone occurred once. The junction shows a germline mismatch at one end, possibly a read error. The chain couples TRBV11-2 to TRBJ1-1; 10 bases match TRBD1. From germline, CDR1 is SGHAT and CDR2 FQNNGV. CDR3 length: 14 amino acids. The CDR3 is CASSVDRGRAEAFF. The CDR3 DNA is TGTGCCAGCAGCGTAGACAGGGGGCGAGCTGAAGCTTTCTTT.

This chain joins TRBV5-1 and TRBJ1-4; a weak D match, TRBD1 (6 bases). This CDR3 has 14 amino acids. The V end lost 2 bases, the J end lost 8 bases, and 13 bases lay between the germline ends. Germline assignment: CDR1 SGHRS and CDR2 YFSETQ. CDR3 region: CASSLFPGVEKLFF. CDR3 coding DNA: TGCGCCAGCAGCTTATTCCCAGGGGTCGAAAAACTGTTTTTT. Together with reference TRBV5-1 and TRBJ1-4, the CDR3 gives the full variable domain: KAGVTQTPRYLIKTRGQQVTLSCSPISGHRSVSWYQQTPGQGLQFLFEYFSETQRNKGNFPGRFSGRQFSNSRSEMNVSTLELGDSALYLCASSLFPGVEKLFFGSGTQLSVL.

The chain has TRBV5-6 and TRBJ2-5, with D uncertain. Germline V lookup: CDR1 SGHDT, CDR2 YYEEEE. V lost 0 bases and J lost 2, with 8 bases in between. The CDR3 covers 14 residues. CDR3 in DNA: TGTGCCAGCAGCTTGGTCTCTGTACAAGAGACCCAGTACTTC. It yields the protein CASSLVSVQETQYF. Using reference TRBV5-6 and TRBJ2-5 for the parts outside the CDR3, the full variable domain is DAGVTQSPTHLIKTRGQQVTLRCSPKSGHDTVSWYQQALGQGPQFIFQYYEEEERQRGNFPDRFSGHQFPNYSSELNVNALLLGDSALYLCASSLVSVQETQYFGPGTRLLVL.

The chain has TRBV10-3 and TRBJ1-5; D gene ambiguous. V lost 5 bases, J lost 6 bases, and 11 bases lay in between. CDR1 is ENHRY and CDR2 is SYGVKD in the germline V gene. The CDR3 has 13 amino acids. CDR3 loop: CAISLEGGQPQHF. The CDR3 DNA follows: TGTGCCATCAGTTTAGAAGGCGGTCAGCCCCAGCATTTT.

The chain has TRBV2 and TRBJ1-2; no firm D call. This CDR3 spans 12 amino acids. Germline V lookup: CDR1 SNHLY, CDR2 FYNNEI. Trimming took off 3 bases at V and 3 bases at J, with 5 bases between the two ends. The CDR3 loop is CASSEADYGYTF. CDR3 sequence (DNA): TGTGCCAGCAGTGAGGCAGACTATGGCTACACCTTC.

This clone was seen more than once but under ten times. CDR3 sequence reads: CASSPNRVDYGYTF. The CDR3, as DNA: TGTGCCAGTAGTCCCAACAGGGTAGACTATGGCTACACCTTC. V usage is TRBV19 and J usage is TRBJ1-2; tentatively, D is TRBD1 (6 bases). V was trimmed by 5 bases and J by 3 bases, leaving 13 bases between them. CDR1 and CDR2 (germline): LNHDA, SQIVND (reference sequence). The CDR3 is 14 residues long.

This clone was detected a few times. The chain's CDR3 is CASSGDYYTGELFF. The CDR3 nucleotides read TGTGCCAGCTCTGGGGACTACTACACCGGGGAGCTGTTTTTT. The chain recombines TRBV18 with TRBJ2-2, with 7 bases identical to TRBD2. This CDR3 region has 14 residues. Losses at the gene ends were 6 bases for V and 3 bases for J; bases not matched to a gene: 4. Germline V gene data show CDR1 as KGHSH and CDR2 as LQKENI.

The CDR3 sequence is CASNQYRVQYF. The CDR3 region has the DNA TGTGCCAGCAACCAATACAGGGTGCAGTACTTC. The gene calls are TRBV6-1 and TRBJ2-7; perhaps TRBD1 as D (6 bases). Trimming stripped 7 bases from V and 9 bases from J, with 13 bases between. Per the germline V gene, CDR1 is MNHNS and CDR2 is SASEGT. CDR3 length: 11 amino acids.

The genes are TRBV30 and TRBJ1-2; D ambiguous. Between the trimmed V and J ends, which lost 3 bases and 6 bases, there was a span of 11 bases. The CDR3 has 12 amino acids. Per the germline V gene, CDR1 is GTSNPN and CDR2 is SVGIG (reference sequence). The CDR3 sequence: CAWSLTKDGYTF. Written as DNA, the CDR3 is TGTGCCTGGAGCCTAACTAAGGATGGCTACACCTTC.

The chain links TRBV5-1 to TRBJ1-1; D is undetermined. The CDR3 length is 13 residues. V lost 2 bases, J lost 4 bases, and 9 bases lay in between. From germline, CDR1 is SGHRS and CDR2 YFSETQ. This CDR3 reads CASSFLIGTEAFF. The CDR3 region has the DNA TGCGCCAGCAGCTTCTTAATCGGCACTGAAGCTTTCTTT.